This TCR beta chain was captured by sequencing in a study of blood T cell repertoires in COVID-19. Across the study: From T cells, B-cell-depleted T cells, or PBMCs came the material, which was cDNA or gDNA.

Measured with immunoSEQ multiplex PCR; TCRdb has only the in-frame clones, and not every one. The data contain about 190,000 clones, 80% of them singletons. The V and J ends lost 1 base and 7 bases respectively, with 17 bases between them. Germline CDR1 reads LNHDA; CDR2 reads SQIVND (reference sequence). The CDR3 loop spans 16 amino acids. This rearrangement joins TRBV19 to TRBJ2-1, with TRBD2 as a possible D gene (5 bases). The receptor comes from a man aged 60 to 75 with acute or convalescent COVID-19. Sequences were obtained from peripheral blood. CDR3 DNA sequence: TGTGCCAGTAGTATAGTACCTAGCAATATAGATAATGAGCAGTTCTTC. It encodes CASSIVPSNIDNEQFF.